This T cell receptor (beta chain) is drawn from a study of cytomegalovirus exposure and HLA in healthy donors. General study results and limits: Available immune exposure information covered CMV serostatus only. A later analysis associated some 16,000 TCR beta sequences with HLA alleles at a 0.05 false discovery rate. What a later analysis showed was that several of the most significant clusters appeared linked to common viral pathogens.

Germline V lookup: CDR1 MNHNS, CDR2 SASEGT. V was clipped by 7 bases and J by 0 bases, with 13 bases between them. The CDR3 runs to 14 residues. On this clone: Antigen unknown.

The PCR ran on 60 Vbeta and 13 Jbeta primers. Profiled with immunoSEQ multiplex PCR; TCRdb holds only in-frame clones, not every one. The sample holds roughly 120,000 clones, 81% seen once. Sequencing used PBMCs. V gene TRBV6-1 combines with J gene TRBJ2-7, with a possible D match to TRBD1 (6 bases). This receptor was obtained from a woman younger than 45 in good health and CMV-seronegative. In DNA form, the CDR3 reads TGTGCCAGCACTAGGGACACCCCCTCCTACGAGCAGTACTTC. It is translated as CASTRDTPSYEQYF.